Reported below is one T cell receptor (beta chain). Its antigen remains unknown. The data stem from a study of identical twins. CDR3 length: 15 residues. Germline CDR1 and CDR2: SGDLS and YYNGEE. J gave up 3 bases and V 4 bases, and 10 bases lay outside the gene matches. Study-level findings and limits: Rather than following the same donors, the conclusions depended on cross-sectional statistical analysis. Weaker excess twin sharing was observed in beta out-of-frame sequences. Analyses of zero insertions could, in part, be confounded by invariant MAIT and iNKT cells.

Among all donors, each was a healthy Caucasian. MiXCR was run by TCRdb on the 5' RACE reads, yielding one entry per CDR3 protein. This sample has 1.5 million to 2 million distinct CDR3 sequences, with roughly a third found just once. Specimen: cord blood. The receptor's source is a newborn girl in good health. The V call is TRBV9, the J call TRBJ2-7, with 7 bases lining up with TRBD2. The CDR3 bases are TGTGCCAGCAGCTTCCAGGGAGGGGACGACTACGAGCAGTACTTC. This translates into CASSFQGGDDYEQYF.